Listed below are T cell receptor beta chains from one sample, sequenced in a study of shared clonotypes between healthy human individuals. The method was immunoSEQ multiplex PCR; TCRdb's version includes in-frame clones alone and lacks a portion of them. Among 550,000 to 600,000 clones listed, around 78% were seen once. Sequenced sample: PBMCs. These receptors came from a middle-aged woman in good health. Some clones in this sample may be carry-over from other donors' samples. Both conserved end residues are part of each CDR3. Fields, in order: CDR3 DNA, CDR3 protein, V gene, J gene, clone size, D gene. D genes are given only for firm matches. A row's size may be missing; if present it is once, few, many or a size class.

CDR3 DNA: TGCAGCGTTGAAAGGGACGGGAGGAAGAATGAGCAGTTCTTC
CDR3 protein: CSVERDGRKNEQFF
V gene: TRBV29-1
J gene: TRBJ2-1
clone size: NA
D gene: TRBD2

CDR3 DNA: TGTGCCAGCAGGACAGAGGTCACAGATACGCAGTATTTT
CDR3 protein: CASRTEVTDTQYF
V gene: TRBV6-5
J gene: TRBJ2-3
clone size: NA
D gene: NA

CDR3 DNA: TGTGCCATCAGTGACCTTTTACAGGTAGAGCAGTACTTC
CDR3 protein: CAISDLLQVEQYF
V gene: TRBV10-3
J gene: TRBJ2-7
clone size: NA
D gene: NA

CDR3 DNA: TGTGCCAGCTCACCCGCGGGGGGCGACTATGGCTACACCTTC
CDR3 protein: CASSPAGGDYGYTF
V gene: TRBV18
J gene: TRBJ1-2
clone size: NA
D gene: NA

CDR3 DNA: TGCAGCGTTCAAACTAGCGGGAGCTCAGATACGCAGTATTTT
CDR3 protein: CSVQTSGSSDTQYF
V gene: TRBV29-1
J gene: TRBJ2-3
clone size: few
D gene: TRBD2

CDR3 DNA: TGCGCCAGCAGCCAAGAAGTGAAGGGGTCCTACACCGGGGAGCTGTTTTTT
CDR3 protein: CASSQEVKGSYTGELFF
V gene: TRBV4-3
J gene: TRBJ2-2
clone size: NA
D gene: NA

CDR3 DNA: TGTGCCACCAGCAGAGGAGGGCCGGGAAACACCATATATTTT
CDR3 protein: CATSRGGPGNTIYF
V gene: TRBV15
J gene: TRBJ1-3
clone size: NA
D gene: NA

CDR3 DNA: TGTGCCAGCAGACAGGGGGCCGGGAACACCGGGGAGCTGTTTTTT
CDR3 protein: CASRQGAGNTGELFF
V gene: TRBV2
J gene: TRBJ2-2
clone size: NA
D gene: TRBD1

CDR3 DNA: TGTGCCAGCAGCCGTAAACTGGGGACAGGGGGTCAGCCCCAGCATTTT
CDR3 protein: CASSRKLGTGGQPQHF
V gene: TRBV5-6
J gene: TRBJ1-5
clone size: few
D gene: TRBD1

CDR3 DNA: TGTGCCAGCAGCCAAGATCTTGAGCGGGGTACGCAGCAGTACTTC
CDR3 protein: CASSQDLERGTQQYF
V gene: TRBV14
J gene: TRBJ2-7
clone size: NA
D gene: TRBD2

CDR3 DNA: TGTGCCAGCAGCTTTCTCTGGGGGAACACTGAAGCTTTCTTT
CDR3 protein: CASSFLWGNTEAFF
V gene: TRBV5-5
J gene: TRBJ1-1
clone size: NA
D gene: NA

CDR3 DNA: TGTGCCAGCAGCTCAGGGGGGGGCTACTCCTACGAGCAGTACTTC
CDR3 protein: CASSSGGGYSYEQYF
V gene: TRBV7-2
J gene: TRBJ2-7
clone size: NA
D gene: NA

CDR3 DNA: TGTGCCAGCAGTTTCGAGCCTAACCCTAATGAAAAACTGTTTTTT
CDR3 protein: CASSFEPNPNEKLFF
V gene: TRBV27
J gene: TRBJ1-4
clone size: NA
D gene: NA

CDR3 DNA: TGTGCCAGCAGTCCCGCCGGGAGGGCAATCGGTGAGCAGTTCTTC
CDR3 protein: CASSPAGRAIGEQFF
V gene: TRBV9
J gene: TRBJ2-1
clone size: once
D gene: TRBD2

CDR3 DNA: TGTGCCAGCAGCTTAACCCAGTCCGGTAAGCAGTTCTTC
CDR3 protein: CASSLTQSGKQFF
V gene: TRBV7-3
J gene: TRBJ2-1
clone size: NA
D gene: NA

CDR3 DNA: TGTGCCAGCAGCTCGGGACTAGCTTTCCTCGGAGATACGCAGTATTTT
CDR3 protein: CASSSGLAFLGDTQYF
V gene: TRBV14
J gene: TRBJ2-3
clone size: few
D gene: TRBD2

CDR3 DNA: TGCAGCGTTGGGAGCGGGAGGCGGTCCTACAATGAGCAGTTCTTC
CDR3 protein: CSVGSGRRSYNEQFF
V gene: TRBV29-1
J gene: TRBJ2-1
clone size: NA
D gene: TRBD2

CDR3 DNA: TGTGCCAGCAGCTTAGAGGTTACTCTAGCCAAAAACATTCAGTACTTC
CDR3 protein: CASSLEVTLAKNIQYF
V gene: TRBV7-2
J gene: TRBJ2-4
clone size: NA
D gene: NA

CDR3 DNA: TGTGCCAGTAGTACACCGGGACTAGTCAATGAGCAGTTCTTC
CDR3 protein: CASSTPGLVNEQFF
V gene: TRBV19
J gene: TRBJ2-1
clone size: few
D gene: TRBD2

CDR3 DNA: TGTGCCAGCAGCTTAGAGGGATACGGGACTAGCGGGGCAACAGATACGCAGTATTTT
CDR3 protein: CASSLEGYGTSGATDTQYF
V gene: TRBV7-6
J gene: TRBJ2-3
clone size: NA
D gene: TRBD2

CDR3 DNA: TGTGCCAGCAGTCAAACGTTCCAACCAACTTACAATGAGCAGTTCTTC
CDR3 protein: CASSQTFQPTYNEQFF
V gene: TRBV7-2
J gene: TRBJ2-1
clone size: NA
D gene: NA

CDR3 DNA: TGTGCCAGTAGTATGAAAGGGACTAGCGGGAGCACCGGGGAGCTGTTTTTT
CDR3 protein: CASSMKGTSGSTGELFF
V gene: TRBV19
J gene: TRBJ2-2
clone size: NA
D gene: TRBD2

CDR3 DNA: TGTGCCAGCAGCGGTGGACCCCGACGCCAAGAGACCCAGTACTTC
CDR3 protein: CASSGGPRRQETQYF
V gene: TRBV6-1
J gene: TRBJ2-5
clone size: NA
D gene: NA

CDR3 DNA: TGTGCCAGCAGCTTCACGACAGGGCAAGAGACCCAGTACTTC
CDR3 protein: CASSFTTGQETQYF
V gene: TRBV5-6
J gene: TRBJ2-5
clone size: NA
D gene: TRBD1

CDR3 DNA: TGTGCCAGCAGCTTAGTGGGGGGTCCGAACACCGGGGAGCTGTTTTTT
CDR3 protein: CASSLVGGPNTGELFF
V gene: TRBV7-2
J gene: TRBJ2-2
clone size: NA
D gene: NA

CDR3 DNA: TGCGCCAGCAGTCAGCAAGCCGGGACAGGGATCCACGAGCAGTACTTC
CDR3 protein: CASSQQAGTGIHEQYF
V gene: TRBV23-1
J gene: TRBJ2-7
clone size: NA
D gene: TRBD1

CDR3 DNA: TGTGCCAGCAGTGAGTGGAGAAACACCGGGGAGCTGTTTTTT
CDR3 protein: CASSEWRNTGELFF
V gene: TRBV6-1
J gene: TRBJ2-2
clone size: NA
D gene: NA

CDR3 DNA: TGTGCCAGCAGCGTAGGAGGGGGCGCCGGCTACACCTTC
CDR3 protein: CASSVGGGAGYTF
V gene: TRBV9
J gene: TRBJ1-2
clone size: NA
D gene: TRBD1

CDR3 DNA: TGTGCCAGCTCACCTGGCGGGGGGCAAGAGACCCAGTACTTC
CDR3 protein: CASSPGGGQETQYF
V gene: TRBV18
J gene: TRBJ2-5
clone size: NA
D gene: TRBD2

CDR3 DNA: TGTGCCAGCAGTGAAATGGGGACAGGGACTCGCACAGATACGCAGTATTTT
CDR3 protein: CASSEMGTGTRTDTQYF
V gene: TRBV25-1
J gene: TRBJ2-3
clone size: many
D gene: TRBD1

CDR3 DNA: TGCGCCAGCAGCCAAGACGTTGGCTACACCTTC
CDR3 protein: CASSQDVGYTF
V gene: TRBV4-1
J gene: TRBJ1-2
clone size: few
D gene: NA

CDR3 DNA: TGCGCCAGCAGCTCCCCAGACAGGGGAGGAGAGACCCAGTACTTC
CDR3 protein: CASSSPDRGGETQYF
V gene: TRBV5-1
J gene: TRBJ2-5
clone size: NA
D gene: TRBD1

CDR3 DNA: TGTGCCACCAGGGACTCGCCCCGGGGGCCCCAGTACTTC
CDR3 protein: CATRDSPRGPQYF
V gene: TRBV15
J gene: TRBJ2-5
clone size: NA
D gene: NA

CDR3 DNA: TGTGCCAGCAGTTATCAGATGAACACTGAAGCTTTCTTT
CDR3 protein: CASSYQMNTEAFF
V gene: TRBV6-5
J gene: TRBJ1-1
clone size: NA
D gene: NA

CDR3 DNA: TGTGCCTCCCGCGGGAATTCGAACACTGAAGCTTTCTTT
CDR3 protein: CASRGNSNTEAFF
V gene: TRBV30
J gene: TRBJ1-1
clone size: few
D gene: NA

CDR3 DNA: TGTGCCAGCTCACCGACTAGCGGGGGTTCCTACGAGCAGTACTTC
CDR3 protein: CASSPTSGGSYEQYF
V gene: TRBV18
J gene: TRBJ2-7
clone size: NA
D gene: TRBD2

CDR3 DNA: TGTGCCAGTAGCCCCCGAGCGGCTCGGAAGAGGGAGCAGTTCTTC
CDR3 protein: CASSPRAARKREQFF
V gene: TRBV19
J gene: TRBJ2-1
clone size: NA
D gene: NA

CDR3 DNA: TGTGCCAGCTCACCACTTCCGGGGGCTACTGGAAACACCATATATTTT
CDR3 protein: CASSPLPGATGNTIYF
V gene: TRBV18
J gene: TRBJ1-3
clone size: NA
D gene: NA

CDR3 DNA: TGTGCCAGCAGCTTGGTCGGGTACCCCACTGAAGCTTTCTTT
CDR3 protein: CASSLVGYPTEAFF
V gene: TRBV5-5
J gene: TRBJ1-1
clone size: NA
D gene: NA